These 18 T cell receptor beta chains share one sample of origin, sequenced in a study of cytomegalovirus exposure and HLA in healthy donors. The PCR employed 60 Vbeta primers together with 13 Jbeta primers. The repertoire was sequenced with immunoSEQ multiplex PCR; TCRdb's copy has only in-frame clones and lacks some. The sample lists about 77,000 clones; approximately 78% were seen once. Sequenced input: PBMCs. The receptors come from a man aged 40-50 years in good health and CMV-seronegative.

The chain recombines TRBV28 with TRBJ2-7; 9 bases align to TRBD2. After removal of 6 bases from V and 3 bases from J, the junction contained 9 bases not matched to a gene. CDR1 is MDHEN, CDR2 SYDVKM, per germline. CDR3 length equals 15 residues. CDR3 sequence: CASSVTGLAHYEQYF. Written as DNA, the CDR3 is TGTGCCAGCAGCGTAACGGGACTAGCCCACTACGAGCAGTACTTC.

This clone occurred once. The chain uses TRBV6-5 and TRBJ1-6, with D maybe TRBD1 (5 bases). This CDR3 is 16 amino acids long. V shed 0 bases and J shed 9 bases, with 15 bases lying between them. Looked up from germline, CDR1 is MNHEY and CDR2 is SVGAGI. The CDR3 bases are TGTGCCAGCAGTTACTCGCAGGGAGGTTGGACTTCACCCCTCCACTTT. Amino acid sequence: CASSYSQGGWTSPLHF.

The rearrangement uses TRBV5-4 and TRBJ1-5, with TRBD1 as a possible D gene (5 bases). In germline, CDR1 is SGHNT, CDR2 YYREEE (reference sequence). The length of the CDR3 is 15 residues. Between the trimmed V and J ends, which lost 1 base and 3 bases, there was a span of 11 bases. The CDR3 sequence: CASSLSPGNNQPQHF. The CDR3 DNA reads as TGTGCCAGCAGCTTGTCACCAGGGAACAATCAGCCCCAGCATTTT.

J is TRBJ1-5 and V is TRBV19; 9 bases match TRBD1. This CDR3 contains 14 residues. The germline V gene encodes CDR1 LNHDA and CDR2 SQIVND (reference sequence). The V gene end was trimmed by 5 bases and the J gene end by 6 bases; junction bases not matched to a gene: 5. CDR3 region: CASSLRTGVQPQHF. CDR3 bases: TGTGCCAGTAGTCTCCGGACAGGGGTTCAGCCCCAGCATTTT.

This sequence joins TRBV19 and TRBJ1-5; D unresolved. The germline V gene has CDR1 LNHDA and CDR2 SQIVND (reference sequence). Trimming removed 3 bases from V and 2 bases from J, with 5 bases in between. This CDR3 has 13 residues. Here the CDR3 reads CASSISGNQPQHF. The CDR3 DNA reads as TGTGCCAGTAGTATCTCGGGCAATCAGCCCCAGCATTTT.

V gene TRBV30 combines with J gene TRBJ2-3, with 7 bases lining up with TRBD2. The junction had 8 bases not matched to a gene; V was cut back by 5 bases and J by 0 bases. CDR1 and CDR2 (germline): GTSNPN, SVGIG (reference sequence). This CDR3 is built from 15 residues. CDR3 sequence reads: CAWSISGISTDTQYF. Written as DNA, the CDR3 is TGTGCCTGGTCTATCAGCGGGATAAGCACAGATACGCAGTATTTT.

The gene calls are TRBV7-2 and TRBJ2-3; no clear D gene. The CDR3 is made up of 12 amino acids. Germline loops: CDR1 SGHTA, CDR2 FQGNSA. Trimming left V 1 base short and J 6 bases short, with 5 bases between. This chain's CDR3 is CASSLVGDTQYF. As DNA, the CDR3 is TGTGCCAGCAGCTTAGTCGGGGATACGCAGTATTTT.

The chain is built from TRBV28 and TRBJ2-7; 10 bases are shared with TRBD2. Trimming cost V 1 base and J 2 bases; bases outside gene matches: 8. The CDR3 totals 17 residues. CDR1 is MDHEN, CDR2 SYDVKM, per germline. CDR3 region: CASSLYRGTSVTYEQYF. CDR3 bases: TGTGCCAGCAGTTTATACCGGGGGACTAGCGTTACCTACGAGCAGTACTTC.

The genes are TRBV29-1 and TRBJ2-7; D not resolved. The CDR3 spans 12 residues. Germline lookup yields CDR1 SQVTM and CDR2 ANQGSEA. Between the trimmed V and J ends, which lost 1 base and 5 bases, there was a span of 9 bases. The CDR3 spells CSVEAQTDEQYF. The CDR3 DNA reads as TGCAGCGTTGAAGCACAGACGGACGAGCAGTACTTC.

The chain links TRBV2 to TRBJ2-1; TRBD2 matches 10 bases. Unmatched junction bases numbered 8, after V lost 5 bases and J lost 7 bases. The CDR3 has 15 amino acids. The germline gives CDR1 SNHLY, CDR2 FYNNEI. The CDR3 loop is CASSRSGRVKNEQFF. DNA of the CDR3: TGTGCCAGCAGTAGGAGCGGGAGGGTAAAAAATGAGCAGTTCTTC.

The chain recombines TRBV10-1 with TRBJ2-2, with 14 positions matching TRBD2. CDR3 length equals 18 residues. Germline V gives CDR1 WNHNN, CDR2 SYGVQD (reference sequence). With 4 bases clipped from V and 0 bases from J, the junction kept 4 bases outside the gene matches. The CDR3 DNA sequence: TGCGCCAGCAGTGGACTAGCGGGAGGGACGACGAACACCGGGGAGCTGTTTTTT. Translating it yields CASSGLAGGTTNTGELFF.

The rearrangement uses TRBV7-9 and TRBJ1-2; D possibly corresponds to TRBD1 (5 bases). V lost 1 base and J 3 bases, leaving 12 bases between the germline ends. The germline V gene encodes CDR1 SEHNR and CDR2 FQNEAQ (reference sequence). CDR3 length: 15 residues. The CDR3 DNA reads TGTGCCAGCAGCTTAGACTGGTCAGGGTACTATGGCTACACCTTC. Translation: CASSLDWSGYYGYTF. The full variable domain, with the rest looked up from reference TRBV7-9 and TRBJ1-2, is DTGVSQNPRHKITKRGQNVTFRCDPISEHNRLYWYRQTLGQGPEFLTYFQNEAQLEKSRLLSDRFSAERPKGSFSTLEIQRTEQGDSAMYLCASSLDWSGYYGYTFGSGTRLTVV.

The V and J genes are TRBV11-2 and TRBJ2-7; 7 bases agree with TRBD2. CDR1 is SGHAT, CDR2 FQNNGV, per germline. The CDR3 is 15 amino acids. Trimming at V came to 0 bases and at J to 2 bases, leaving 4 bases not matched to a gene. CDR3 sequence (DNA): TGTGCCAGCAGCTTAGAGCTAGCGGTTACCTACGAGCAGTACTTC. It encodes CASSLELAVTYEQYF.

The CDR3 spells CASSSIGDRVEAFF. The CDR3 DNA reads as TGTGCCAGTAGTTCTATTGGAGACAGGGTTGAAGCTTTCTTT. The chain employs TRBV19 and TRBJ1-1; 7 nucleotides match TRBD1. Per the germline V gene, CDR1 is LNHDA and CDR2 is SQIVND (reference sequence). The CDR3 sequence is 14 residues long. J gave up 7 bases and V 5 bases, and 10 bases lay outside the gene matches.

The CDR3 reads CASSQDWPTTTYEQYF. CDR3 in DNA: TGCGCCAGCAGCCAAGATTGGCCAACTACTACCTACGAGCAGTACTTC. The chain employs TRBV4-3 and TRBJ2-7; D is uncertain. V lost 0 bases, J lost 2 bases, and 14 bases lay in between. CDR1 and CDR2 from the germline V gene are LGHNA and YSLEER. The CDR3 covers 16 residues.

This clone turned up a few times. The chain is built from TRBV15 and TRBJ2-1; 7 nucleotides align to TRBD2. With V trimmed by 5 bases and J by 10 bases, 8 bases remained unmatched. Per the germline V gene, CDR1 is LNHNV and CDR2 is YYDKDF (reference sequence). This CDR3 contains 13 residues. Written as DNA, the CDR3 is TGTGCCACCAGCCACCGGGACTACCGAGAGCAGTTCTTC. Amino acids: CATSHRDYREQFF. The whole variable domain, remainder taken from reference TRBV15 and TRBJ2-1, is DAMVIQNPRYQVTQFGKPVTLSCSQTLNHNVMYWYQQKSSQAPKLLFHYYDKDFNNEADTPDNFQSRRPNTSFCFLDIRSPGLGDTAMYLCATSHRDYREQFFGPGTRLTVL.

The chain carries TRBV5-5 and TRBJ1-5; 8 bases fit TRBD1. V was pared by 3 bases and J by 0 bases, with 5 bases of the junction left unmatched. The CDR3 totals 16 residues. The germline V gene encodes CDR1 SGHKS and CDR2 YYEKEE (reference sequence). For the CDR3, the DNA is TGTGCCAGCAGCTGGACAGGGCTGAATAGCAATCAGCCCCAGCATTTT. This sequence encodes CASSWTGLNSNQPQHF. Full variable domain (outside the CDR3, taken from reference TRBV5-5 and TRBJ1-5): DAGVTQSPTHLIKTRGQQVTLRCSPISGHKSVSWYQQVLGQGPQFIFQYYEKEERGRGNFPDRFSARQFPNYSSELNVNALLLGDSALYLCASSWTGLNSNQPQHFGDGTRLSIL.

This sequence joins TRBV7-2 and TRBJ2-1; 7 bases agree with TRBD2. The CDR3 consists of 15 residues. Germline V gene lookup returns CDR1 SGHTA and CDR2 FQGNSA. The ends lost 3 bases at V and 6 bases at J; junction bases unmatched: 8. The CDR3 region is CASSLKRGPVNEQFF. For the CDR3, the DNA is TGTGCCAGCAGCTTGAAGCGGGGTCCCGTCAATGAGCAGTTCTTC. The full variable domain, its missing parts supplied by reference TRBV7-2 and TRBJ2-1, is GAGVSQSPSNKVTEKGKDVELRCDPISGHTALYWYRQSLGQGLEFLIYFQGNSAPDKSGLPSDRFSAERTGGSVSTLTIQRTQQEDSAVYLCASSLKRGPVNEQFFGPGTRLTVL.